This is a list of T cell receptor beta chains from one sample in a study of blood T cell repertoires in COVID-19. This table comes from immunoSEQ multiplex PCR, and its TCRdb copy is limited to in-frame clones, with some not included. The sample contains around 300,000 clones, about nine tenths of which appear only once. Sample: peripheral blood. The receptors originated from a woman between 40 and 50 years old who had recovered from COVID-19. The conserved cysteine and the conserved F or W are not part of the CDR3 here. Size is stated for part of the rows, as once, few or many counts, or as a class when the clone is expanded.

>TRBJ2-1|.|TRBV3-1/TRBV3-2
ASSAGLASNEQF
>TRBJ2-6|once|TRBV28
ASRTQASSGANVLT
>TRBJ1-1|.|TRBV19
ASSNPGQGNTEAF
>TRBJ2-3|.|TRBV21-1
ASSKAGLTSGSTDTQY
>TRBJ1-2|.|TRBV27
ASRATGGSYGYT
>TRBJ2-1|.|TRBV6-5
ASTIQSSYNEQF
>TRBJ2-7|.|TRBV10-3
AIRDSGTGSYEQY
>TRBJ2-5|.|TRBV7-9
ASSRLAGVEETQY
>TRBJ1-1|.|TRBV19
ASSNSLNTEAF
>TRBJ2-1|.|TRBV6-5
ASRRATVRNEQF
>TRBJ2-1|once|TRBV6-6
ASSYGTSGNEQF
>TRBJ1-2|.|TRBV6-5
VTGTGNGYT
>TRBJ1-1|.|TRBV28
ASSLWAGGTEAF
>TRBJ2-7|.|TRBV6-1
ASSELTGATYEQY
>TRBJ2-7|.|TRBV23-1
ASSQSGHRGETYEQY
>TRBJ1-4|.|TRBV10-3
AIAVSPDEKLF
>TRBJ2-1|.|TRBV5-6
AGMGSGSRHNEQF
>TRBJ1-2|.|TRBV9
ASSAGGANYGYT
>TRBJ2-5|.|TRBV11-2
ASSSGTGSETQY
>TRBJ2-1|.|TRBV9
ASSPSGKTYNEQF
>TRBJ1-1|.|TRBV11-2
ASRGQGNTEAF
>TRBJ2-7|.|TRBV29-1
SVGPPRGGLYEQY
>TRBJ2-1|.|TRBV4-1
ASSPGTSVNEQF
>TRBJ2-1|.|TRBV5-1
ASIRTSGSSSSYNEQF
>TRBJ2-1|.|TRBV30
AWSLAGRYNEQF
>TRBJ1-4|.|TRBV18
ASSPQAGVEKLF
>TRBJ2-1|.|TRBV2
ASSELLADNEQF
>TRBJ2-1|.|TRBV7-2
ASSLVGAGEQF
>TRBJ2-7|.|TRBV7-8
ASSLNPVGLAGVGEQY
>TRBJ1-6|many|TRBV7-2
ASSPRTGRAYNSPLH
>TRBJ2-7|.|TRBV24-1
ATSEGQGEEQY
>TRBJ1-1|.|TRBV30
AWTRANTEAF
>TRBJ1-1|.|TRBV27
ASRLQGAVTEAF
>TRBJ2-2|.|TRBV6-6
ASINGGSGELF
>TRBJ2-7|once|TRBV7-6
ASRRTSGSYEQY
>TRBJ1-2|.|TRBV28
ASSSGQGRYYGYT
>TRBJ2-5|.|TRBV3-1/TRBV3-2
ASSQRLAGSQETQY
>TRBJ2-5|.|TRBV24-1
ATNDQSRAGETQY
>TRBJ2-3|.|TRBV24-1
ATSDFVSGADTQY
>TRBJ2-3|.|TRBV28
ASNSGTSGFRTQY
>TRBJ1-5|.|TRBV10-3
AISADRAPNQPQH
>TRBJ2-2|.|TRBV3-1/TRBV3-2
ASSQGTSASSTGELF
>TRBJ2-3|.|TRBV7-3
ASSSLAGLDTQY
>TRBJ1-3|.|TRBV18
ASSPQGVNTIY
>TRBJ1-1|many|TRBV27
ASSPQDRGTEAF
>TRBJ1-4|.|TRBV9
ASSVAPNQVHNEKLF
>TRBJ2-1|.|TRBV30
AWSASRGGGSYNEQF
>TRBJ1-5|.|TRBV27
ASSSGTASNQPQH
>TRBJ2-3|.|TRBV2
ASSVREGKDTQY
>TRBJ1-6|.|TRBV7-9
AITSGGDNNSPLH
>TRBJ1-2|.|TRBV6-1
ASSEPNRGRGNYGYT
>TRBJ2-2|few|TRBV7-3
ASSWSGTSGSTGELF
>TRBJ1-1|.|TRBV6-6
ASSSGQMNTEAF
>TRBJ1-4|.|TRBV28
ASRSLLATNEKLF
>TRBJ1-1|.|TRBV30
AWGGDWRNTEAF
>TRBJ1-5|.|TRBV10-1
ASSDLLHFNQPQH
>TRBJ1-1|.|TRBV29-1
SVEGQRLLSNTEAF
>TRBJ1-5|.|TRBV25-1
ASKGQGSNQPQH